This T cell receptor beta chain was retrieved from a study of vaccination and CD4 T cells after COVID-19. For the study at large: According to the study, participants were given two doses of BNT162b2 or mRNA-1273 vaccine.

This CDR3 has 17 residues. V lost 2 bases, J lost 4 bases, and 19 bases lay in between. Germline V lookup: CDR1 LNHNV, CDR2 YYDKDF (reference sequence). Cultured CD4+ T cells had their DNA profiled by the Oncomine TCR Beta short-read assay. Genomic DNA was extracted from cultured CD4+ T cells. TCRdb re-called the PCR reads through MiXCR, storing one row per CDR3 protein. The data show some 8,800 distinct CDR3 sequences, around 64% seen once. Treatment reported: roughly 10-day PBMC culture with coronavirus spike peptide pools or control peptides (ViraFEST assay). Dates of PCR positivity, March to December 2020, preceded the US Alpha, Beta and Delta variants. PBMCs, plated at some 1.8 million per well, were grown in the presence of 10 IU/ml IL-2 and roughly 9.6 ug/ml peptide pools. This clonotype has a handful of counts. Its antigen is undetermined.

The genes are TRBV15 and TRBJ2-3, with unresolved D. The receptor's source is a human donor who had recovered from COVID-19. Material: CD4+ T cells from blood, cultured in vitro. The CDR3 loop reads CATSRSLSDKAADTQYF. DNA for the CDR3: TGTGCCACCAGCAGAAGTCTTTCAGACAAGGCGGCAGATACGCAGTATTTT.